What follows describes a single TCR beta chain. Its antigen is undetermined. These data belong to a study of T cell responses to AZD1222 COVID-19 vaccine. Overall study findings and caveats: The reported proportion of spike-specific TCRs targeting unmutated variant regions was nearly half.

The V and J ends lost 7 bases and 6 bases respectively, with 21 bases between them. Germline-derived CDR1 and CDR2 are MNHEY and SMNVEV (reference sequence). The CDR3 has 15 amino acids. Repertoires were generated with immunoSEQ multiplex PCR, while TCRdb's copy carries only in-frame clones and drops some. The sample yields fewer than 110,000 clones, roughly 91% seen once. This TCR derives from an adult in good health. The source was peripheral blood, collected on day 0 of AZD1222 vaccination. The chain combines TRBV27 with TRBJ1-2, with D perhaps matching TRBD1 (5 bases). In DNA form, the CDR3 reads TGTGCCAGCACCTCCTGGGGCAGGGTAAGGGATGGCTACACCTTC. Translation gives CASTSWGRVRDGYTF.